Following are 7 T cell receptor beta chains from one sample sequenced in a study of regulatory T cells in long-lasting Graves disease. Arm-PCR of CDR3 regions and iRepertoire HTBI primers were used to build TCR beta libraries. TCRdb used MiXCR to reprocess the multiplex PCR reads, holding one entry per CDR3 protein. The repertoire holds around 400,000 distinct CDR3 sequences, with roughly 25% as singletons. As for time point: persistent/refractory GD, antithyroid drugs over 5 years with positive TRAb. Generation of the TCR library employed RNA extracted from PBMCs. The starting material was peripheral blood mononuclear cells (PBMCs), obtained when the disease was refractory, from a patient treated with antithyroid drugs. The source of these receptors is a woman between 40 and 50 years old with Graves disease.

The chain links TRBV29-1 to TRBJ2-1, with 8 bases matching TRBD1. CDR1 SQVTM and CDR2 ANQGSEA come from the germline V gene. The CDR3 spans 15 residues. V trimming: 5 bases; J trimming: 1 base; junction bases outside the gene matches: 7. In DNA, the CDR3 is TGCAGCGTTACCTCCGGGACAGGTTCCTACAATGAGCAGTTCTTC. Its protein is CSVTSGTGSYNEQFF.

The sample holds many counts of this clonotype. CDR3 protein: CASSWVGGNQPQHF. In nucleotides, the CDR3 is TGTGCCAGCAGTTGGGTAGGCGGGAATCAGCCCCAGCATTTT. This chain uses TRBV28 with TRBJ1-5; no clear D. Germline V CDR1 and CDR2: MDHEN, SYDVKM. The CDR3 length is 14 residues. V was shortened by 4 bases and J by 4 bases, with 11 bases between the two germline ends.

This clonotype was observed at least ten times. This chain uses TRBV28 with TRBJ2-7; perhaps TRBD1 as D (6 bases). The CDR3 loop spans 14 amino acids. CDR1 is MDHEN and CDR2 is SYDVKM in the germline V gene. Deletions cut 6 bases from V and 0 bases from J, with 12 bases between. The CDR3 here is CASRYQQGSYEQYF. CDR3 nucleotides: TGTGCCAGCAGATACCAACAGGGCTCCTACGAGCAGTACTTC.

The chain employs TRBV5-1 and TRBJ2-7; 7 nucleotides line up with TRBD2. The CDR3 sequence is 14 residues long. With 4 bases clipped from V and 5 bases from J, the junction kept 9 bases outside the gene matches. Germline-derived CDR1 and CDR2 are SGHRS and YFSETQ. CDR3 sequence: CASSKNRGVNEQYF. CDR3 DNA sequence: TGCGCCAGCAGCAAAAACCGGGGGGTTAACGAGCAGTACTTC.

About this clonotype itself: Germline is not matched at one junction end, which may reflect a read error. J is TRBJ2-7 and V is TRBV19, with 7 bases aligning to TRBD1. Looked up from germline, CDR1 is LNHDA and CDR2 is SQIVND (reference sequence). This CDR3 is built from 13 residues. CDR3 nucleotides: TGTGCCAGTACCAGGGGGACAGCTTACGAGCAGTGCTTC. This sequence encodes CASTRGTAYEQCF.

This clonotype came up many times. The chain combines TRBV20-1 with TRBJ1-5; TRBD1 aligns across 7 bases. Germline CDR1 and CDR2: DFQATT and SNEGSKA (reference sequence). This CDR3 is built from 14 residues. The V and J ends lost 2 bases and 7 bases, in that order; junction bases with no gene match: 8. Here the CDR3 reads CSARTGDLPQPQHF. CDR3 DNA sequence: TGCAGTGCTAGAACAGGGGACCTACCACAGCCCCAGCATTTT.

Remarks on this clonotype: This sequence may be a read error, since a much larger clone differs from it by one base. This chain connects TRBV6-1 to TRBJ1-1; no definite D call. This CDR3 has 14 residues. The germline gives CDR1 MNHNS, CDR2 SASEGT. Trimming left V 5 bases short and J 6 bases short, with 16 bases between. CDR3 protein: CASSPQKGYAEAFF. As DNA, the CDR3 is TGTGCCAGCAGTCCCCAAAAAGGTTACGCTGAAGCTTTCTTT.